The clone carrying this T cell receptor beta chain was counted at least ten times. Arm-PCR of CDR3 regions with iRepertoire HTBI primers generated TCR beta libraries. TCRdb reprocessed the multiplex PCR reads with MiXCR, giving one entry per CDR3 protein. The sample holds under 450,000 distinct CDR3 sequences, about 10% seen once. This CDR3 contains 18 residues. The V segment lost 2 bases and the J segment 2 bases; nucleotides outside the gene matches: 9. Per germline, CDR1 SGHTA and CDR2 FQGNSA. This specimen comes from a study of regulatory T cells in long-lasting Graves disease. The time point denotes: newly diagnosed GD, antithyroid drugs for less than 3 months. Making the TCR library involved RNA that had been extracted from PBMCs. These data were also reused for a study on T cells in Graves' hyperthyroidism and ophthalmopathy.

The genes are TRBV7-2 and TRBJ2-1; 10 bases line up with TRBD2. Sequencing was performed on peripheral blood mononuclear cells (PBMCs), taken at new diagnosis, from a patient treated with antithyroid drugs. This TCR was sampled from a woman aged 18-29 years with Graves disease. CDR3 loop: CASSLYGSSGRAYNEQFF. CDR3 DNA: TGTGCCAGCAGCTTATACGGGTCTAGCGGGAGAGCCTACAATGAGCAGTTCTTC.